This TCR beta chain is drawn from a study of cytomegalovirus exposure and HLA in healthy donors. Study-level information: Ancestry clustering placed about 80% of under 450 genotyped donors in the Caucasian-associated cluster. Study-wide points: In a later analysis, at a false discovery rate of 0.05, 17,000 or so TCR beta sequences matched HLA alleles.

Points on this clone: The antigen remains unidentified.

The study ran its PCR with 60 Vbeta and 13 Jbeta primers. In the authors' workflow: The count from a later analysis was some 76 million unique TCR beta chains, 9 million to 12 million of them shared. Profiling relied on immunoSEQ multiplex PCR, and the TCRdb table lists in-frame clones only, not all of them. D and trimming were read from the DNA, whereas the V and J calls and clone size are those reported in that table. The listing records under 200,000 clones. Per germline, CDR1 SGHVS and CDR2 FQNEAQ. V lost 5 bases, J lost 1 base, and 20 bases lay in between. The CDR3 runs to 17 residues. Sequenced sample: PBMCs. The source of this sequence is a man aged 30 to 39 in good health and CMV-seronegative. The chain combines TRBV7-8 with TRBJ1-1; no clear D gene. The CDR3 here is CASSASGAGGENTEAFF. The CDR3 nucleotides read TGTGCCAGCAGCGCCTCAGGCGCAGGAGGAGAGAACACTGAAGCTTTCTTT.